These 24 T cell receptor beta chains came from one sample sequenced in a study of response to subunit inactivated influenza vaccine. TCRdb re-derived calls from the RT-PCR reads in MiXCR, one entry per CDR3 protein. The sample holds about 500,000 distinct CDR3 sequences, about 15% seen once. The specimen comprised CD4+ T cells sorted from PBMCs, sampled roughly 24 months after vaccination. These TCRs come from a man between 50 and 70 years old who received an inactivated influenza vaccine.

The chain links TRBV6-5 to TRBJ2-5; D is perhaps TRBD1 (5 bases). V gave up 7 bases and J gave up 4 bases, with 13 bases separating them. CDR1 MNHEY and CDR2 SVGAGI come from the germline V gene. The CDR3 sequence is 13 residues long. CDR3 coding DNA: TGTGCCAGCACGTTGCAGGGTTCAGAGACCCAGTACTTC. It yields the protein CASTLQGSETQYF.

The chain links TRBV10-2 to TRBJ1-6, with D unresolved. Germline values: CDR1 WSHSY, CDR2 SAAADI. The CDR3 is made up of 11 amino acids. V was shortened by 3 bases and J by 14 bases, with 8 bases between the two germline ends. The CDR3, as DNA: TGCGCCAGCAGTGATTTCCGAGCCCTCCACTTT. Translation: CASSDFRALHF.

This clonotype was counted a few times. J is TRBJ1-3 and V is TRBV20-1, with D possibly TRBD1 on 5 matching bases. The length of the CDR3 is 15 residues. Germline CDR1 DFQATT, CDR2 SNEGSKA (reference sequence). Trimming stripped 2 bases from V and 9 bases from J, with 20 bases between. CDR3 amino acids: CSARIGGTQYGTIYF. For the CDR3, the DNA is TGCAGTGCTAGAATCGGGGGGACTCAGTATGGCACCATATATTTT.

This clonotype was seen more than once but under ten times. This sequence joins TRBV6-1 and TRBJ2-3, with 8 positions matching TRBD2. Germline lookup yields CDR1 MNHNS and CDR2 SASEGT. This CDR3 contains 15 residues. V lost 6 bases to trimming and J lost 2 bases; unmatched junction nucleotides: 7. The CDR3 nucleotides are TGTGCCAGCAGGAGGCGGGGGGAGACCACAGATACGCAGTATTTT. Translated: CASRRRGETTDTQYF.

This clonotype was detected only a few times. The chain joins TRBV14 to TRBJ2-1, with D perhaps assigned TRBD1 or TRBD2 (5 bases each). V dropped 5 bases and J dropped 4 bases, with 18 bases sitting between them. Germline V gene lookup returns CDR1 SGHDN and CDR2 FVKESK. This CDR3 is 16 amino acids long. DNA for the CDR3: TGTGCCAGCAGCACGGGACGACTGACCGGTTACAATGAGCAGTTCTTC. Amino acid sequence: CASSTGRLTGYNEQFF.

This clonotype was counted only a few times. The chain links TRBV28 to TRBJ2-7; TRBD2 is a possible D gene (6 bases). Germline assignment: CDR1 MDHEN and CDR2 SYDVKM. The CDR3 has 12 residues. Trimming stripped 7 bases from V and 5 bases from J, with 12 bases between. CDR3 in amino acids: CASNSGFDEQYF. In DNA form, the CDR3 reads TGTGCCAGCAACAGCGGGTTCGACGAGCAGTACTTC.

The chain employs TRBV18 and TRBJ2-1; the D is unclear. V gave up 1 base and J gave up 5 bases, with 9 bases separating them. The V gene's germline CDR1 is KGHSH and CDR2 LQKENI. This CDR3 is 14 amino acids long. The CDR3, as DNA: TGTGCCAGCTCACCACAGCACTCGGACAATGAGCAGTTCTTC. This encodes CASSPQHSDNEQFF.

This clonotype has ten or more counts. The chain links TRBV27 to TRBJ2-1; TRBD2 matches 8 bases. Germline V CDR1 and CDR2: MNHEY, SMNVEV (reference sequence). Trimming cost V 4 bases and J 9 bases; bases outside gene matches: 8. The CDR3 contains 14 residues. This CDR3 is CASSSPGRAPEQFF. CDR3 bases: TGTGCCAGCAGTTCCCCCGGGAGGGCCCCTGAGCAGTTCTTC.

The sample holds one count of this clonotype. V usage is TRBV20-1 and J usage is TRBJ1-2, with 9 bases matching TRBD1. The germline CDR1 and CDR2 sequences are DFQATT and SNEGSKA (reference sequence). The CDR3 loop spans 15 amino acids. V dropped 0 bases and J dropped 8; count of bases not matched to a gene: 10. The CDR3 here is CSARDLDRGWGGYTF. The DNA of the CDR3 is TGCAGTGCTAGAGATCTTGACAGGGGGTGGGGAGGCTACACCTTC.

This clonotype appeared a few times. J is TRBJ1-1 and V is TRBV5-1, with D unresolved. The germline CDR1 and CDR2 sequences are SGHRS and YFSETQ. This CDR3 comprises 12 residues. V lost 0 bases and J lost 9, with 9 bases in between. CDR3 protein: CASSLAEGKAFF. The CDR3 nucleotides read TGCGCCAGCAGCTTGGCCGAGGGAAAAGCTTTCTTT.

The chain has TRBV28 and TRBJ1-3; D ambiguous. V was clipped by 5 bases and J by 0 bases, with 8 bases between them. This CDR3 contains 14 residues. Germline CDR1 MDHEN, CDR2 SYDVKM. Here the CDR3 DNA reads TGTGCCAGCAGTCCCATGAGCTCTGGAAACACCATATATTTT. Protein: CASSPMSSGNTIYF.

Only one count was recorded for this clonotype. This chain links TRBV18 with TRBJ1-1, with D possibly matching TRBD1 (5 bases). Germline assignment: CDR1 KGHSH and CDR2 LQKENI. The CDR3 has 15 amino acids. Deletions cut 0 bases from V and 1 base from J, with 9 bases between. The CDR3 protein is CASSPPQGANTEAFF. CDR3 in DNA: TGTGCCAGCTCACCACCGCAGGGCGCGAACACTGAAGCTTTCTTT.

The V gene is TRBV5-1, the J gene TRBJ2-1; D unclear. The CDR3 is made up of 13 amino acids. The germline V and J ends were trimmed by 1 base and 5 bases, with 7 bases remaining between them. The germline V gene encodes CDR1 SGHRS and CDR2 YFSETQ. CDR3 residues: CASSLQVNNEQFF. CDR3 DNA sequence: TGCGCCAGCAGCTTGCAGGTTAACAATGAGCAGTTCTTC.

J is TRBJ2-7 and V is TRBV7-2; 8 bases are a match to TRBD1. Trimming at V came to 4 bases and at J to 0 bases, leaving 2 bases not matched to a gene. The CDR3 extends over 14 amino acids. Germline lookup yields CDR1 SGHTA and CDR2 FQGNSA. CDR3 residues: CASSSTGDSYEQYF. The CDR3 nucleotides read TGTGCCAGCAGCTCGACAGGGGACTCCTACGAGCAGTACTTC.

V and J are TRBV5-1 and TRBJ1-1; 7 nucleotides align to TRBD1. The CDR3 loop spans 14 amino acids. J was trimmed by 7 bases and V by 4 bases; bases with no gene match: 10. The V gene's germline CDR1 is SGHRS and CDR2 YFSETQ. As DNA, the CDR3 is TGCGCCAGCAGCCGAACCGGGGACAGCTTTGAAGCTTTCTTT. Protein sequence: CASSRTGDSFEAFF. Using reference TRBV5-1 and TRBJ1-1 for the parts outside the CDR3, the full variable domain is KAGVTQTPRYLIKTRGQQVTLSCSPISGHRSVSWYQQTPGQGLQFLFEYFSETQRNKGNFPGRFSGRQFSNSRSEMNVSTLELGDSALYLCASSRTGDSFEAFFGQGTRLTVV.

The chain joins TRBV12-3 or TRBV12-4 to TRBJ2-1, with D tentatively TRBD1 or TRBD2 (5 bases each). Trimming removed 1 base from V and 14 bases from J, with 12 bases in between. CDR3 length: 12 residues. The CDR3 bases are TGTGCCAGCAGTTTAGGAGGGGCGAAAAAGTTCTTC. Its translation: CASSLGGAKKFF.

This clonotype was detected a few times. The V call is TRBV5-1, the J call TRBJ1-2; the D is unclear. This CDR3 has 13 amino acids. Germline V lookup: CDR1 SGHRS, CDR2 YFSETQ. Deletions cut 4 bases from V and 6 bases from J, with 13 bases between. The CDR3 reads CASSPETIHGYTF. CDR3 bases: TGCGCCAGCAGCCCAGAAACAATTCATGGCTACACCTTC.

The genes are TRBV3-1 and TRBJ2-3, with D tentatively TRBD2 (5 bases). Germline V gene data show CDR1 as LGHDT and CDR2 as YNNKEL (reference sequence). V lost 3 bases, J lost 3 bases, and 16 bases lay in between. The CDR3 consists of 16 residues. The CDR3 DNA is TGTGCCAGCAGCCACCGGAGGACGGGGAGTACAGATACGCAGTATTTT. Translated: CASSHRRTGSTDTQYF.

The chain uses TRBV19 and TRBJ2-4; tentative D call: TRBD2 (6 bases). The CDR3 is 11 residues long. V gave up 5 bases and J gave up 10 bases, with 9 bases separating them. Germline V gene lookup returns CDR1 LNHDA and CDR2 SQIVND (reference sequence). As DNA, the CDR3 is TGTGCCAGTAGTGTGGGACTGATTCAGTACTTC. Its protein is CASSVGLIQYF. The whole variable domain, remainder taken from reference TRBV19 and TRBJ2-4, is DGGITQSPKYLFRKEGQNVTLSCEQNLNHDAMYWYRQDPGQGLRLIYYSQIVNDFQKGDIAEGYSVSREKKESFPLTVTSAQKNPTAFYLCASSVGLIQYFGAGTRLSVL.

This clonotype turned up a few times. This likely comes from a read error, as the CDR3 has no conserved phenylalanine or tryptophan at its end. The V gene is TRBV5-1, the J gene TRBJ2-1; 15 bases are shared with TRBD2. Unmatched junction bases numbered 6, after V lost 7 bases and J lost 10 bases. In germline, CDR1 is SGHRS, CDR2 YFSETQ. The CDR3 has 14 residues. The CDR3: CASSIGLAGGEQFI. The DNA of the CDR3 is TGCGCCAGCTCCATTGGACTAGCGGGAGGGGAGCAGTTCATC.

This clonotype appeared a few times. V usage is TRBV20-1 and J usage is TRBJ2-2; TRBD2 aligns across 12 bases. This CDR3 comprises 14 residues. With V trimmed by 3 bases and J by 5 bases, 1 base remained unmatched. CDR1 is DFQATT, CDR2 SNEGSKA, per germline (reference sequence). CDR3 in amino acids: CSARGLAGTGELFF. The CDR3, as DNA: TGCAGTGCTAGGGGACTAGCGGGTACCGGGGAGCTGTTTTTT.

This clonotype showed up just a few times. The chain combines TRBV11-2 with TRBJ2-3; D unresolved. V was trimmed by 1 base and J by 1 base, leaving 12 bases between them. The CDR3 consists of 16 residues. The germline V gene has CDR1 SGHAT and CDR2 FQNNGV. The CDR3 nucleotides read TGTGCCAGCAGCTTAGTCGACACGACCGGCACAGATACGCAGTATTTT. Translation: CASSLVDTTGTDTQYF.

This clonotype appeared a few times. The J gene is TRBJ2-1, the V gene TRBV9; D is undetermined. V was cut by 0 bases and J by 3 bases, with 13 bases left in between. This CDR3 has 16 amino acids. The germline gives CDR1 SGDLS, CDR2 YYNGEE. Written as DNA, the CDR3 is TGTGCCAGCAGCGTAGGGGGATACGATAACTACAATGAGCAGTTCTTC. Protein: CASSVGGYDNYNEQFF.

The J gene is TRBJ2-1, the V gene TRBV3-1; D possibly corresponds to TRBD2 (6 bases). Looked up from germline, CDR1 is LGHDT and CDR2 is YNNKEL (reference sequence). The V end lost 4 bases, the J end lost 9 bases, and 28 bases lay between the germline ends. The CDR3 has 18 amino acids. The CDR3 loop reads CASSRNPIGPGSHGEQFF. The CDR3 DNA sequence: TGTGCCAGCAGCCGAAATCCTATTGGACCCGGGAGTCACGGTGAGCAGTTCTTC.